This entry lists 14 T cell receptor beta chains sequenced from one sample in a study of cytomegalovirus exposure and HLA in healthy donors. A multiplex PCR was run with 60 Vbeta primers and 13 Jbeta primers. Data came from immunoSEQ multiplex PCR; TCRdb stores just in-frame clones and leaves some out. The table has about 280,000 clones, over 85% seen once. Sequencing was carried out using PBMCs. The receptors originated from a woman aged 18-29 years in good health and CMV-seronegative.

This clone occurred once. One end of the junction fails to match germline, which may point to a read error. Other nucleotide sequences in the sample specify the same CDR3. The genes are TRBV27 and TRBJ1-2; possibly TRBD1 for D (6 bases). The CDR3 sequence is 14 residues long. Germline loops: CDR1 MNHEY, CDR2 SMNVEV (reference sequence). The CDR3 sequence is CASSLTDSPAIYTF. As DNA, the CDR3 is TGTGCCAGTAGTTTAACGGACAGCCCGGCCATCTACACCTTC.

This chain joins TRBV30 and TRBJ1-3; the D is unclear. Germline V gene lookup returns CDR1 GTSNPN and CDR2 SVGIG (reference sequence). Trimming stripped 0 bases from V and 0 bases from J, with 12 bases between. This CDR3 region has 16 residues. CDR3 sequence reads: CAWSVRNRRSGNTIYF. In DNA, the CDR3 is TGTGCCTGGAGTGTACGTAACAGACGCTCTGGAAACACCATATATTTT.

V and J are TRBV6-7 and TRBJ1-2; D uncertain. TRBV6-7 is an open reading frame whose function is uncertain. This CDR3 spans 13 amino acids. Trimming left V 2 bases short and J 2 bases short, with 6 bases between. The CDR3: CASSYAVNYGYTF. CDR3 nucleotide sequence: TGTGCCAGCAGTTACGCAGTGAACTATGGCTACACCTTC.

The chain recombines TRBV19 with TRBJ2-5; the D gene is possibly TRBD2 (5 bases). Germline assignment: CDR1 LNHDA and CDR2 SQIVND (reference sequence). The CDR3 totals 14 residues. Trimming pared 5 bases from V and 0 bases from J, leaving 10 bases between. The CDR3 region is CASSSRLNQETQYF. Here the CDR3 DNA reads TGTGCCAGTAGTTCACGACTAAACCAAGAGACCCAGTACTTC. The full variable domain, with the rest looked up from reference TRBV19 and TRBJ2-5, is DGGITQSPKYLFRKEGQNVTLSCEQNLNHDAMYWYRQDPGQGLRLIYYSQIVNDFQKGDIAEGYSVSREKKESFPLTVTSAQKNPTAFYLCASSSRLNQETQYFGPGTRLLVL.

CDR3 sequence: CASRGGSGGYNEQFF. The CDR3 nucleotides are TGTGCCAGCAGGGGTGGTAGCGGGGGTTACAATGAGCAGTTCTTC. The rearrangement links TRBV2 to TRBJ2-1; 9 bases match TRBD2. The CDR3 is 15 amino acids. The germline V gene has CDR1 SNHLY and CDR2 FYNNEI. With 6 bases clipped from V and 4 bases from J, the junction kept 7 bases outside the gene matches.

J is TRBJ2-5 and V is TRBV5-4; 12 nucleotides align to TRBD1. The end of the DNA fits TRBJ2-7 better, so the J call may be wrong. Germline loops: CDR1 SGHNT, CDR2 YYREEE (reference sequence). The CDR3 covers 16 residues. The CDR3 sequence: CASSLGGQGATYEQYF. CDR3 nucleotide sequence: TGTGCCAGCAGCTTGGGGGGACAGGGGGCTACCTACGAGCAGTACTTC.

The rearrangement links TRBV19 to TRBJ1-5; D perhaps matches TRBD1 (5 bases). Between the trimmed V and J ends, which lost 6 bases and 6 bases, there was a span of 21 bases. The germline V gene encodes CDR1 LNHDA and CDR2 SQIVND (reference sequence). The CDR3 consists of 16 residues. The CDR3 DNA reads TGTGCCAGTAGGGTTTCCTTCGCCAGGGAGGGTCAGCCCCAGCATTTT. Amino acid sequence: CASRVSFAREGQPQHF.

This clone is a singleton in its sample. Here the CDR3 reads CATSRWTGEDQPQHF. The CDR3 coding sequence is TGTGCCACCAGCAGATGGACAGGGGAAGATCAGCCCCAGCATTTT. The chain combines TRBV15 with TRBJ1-5, with 9 nucleotides matching TRBD1. The germline V gene encodes CDR1 LNHNV and CDR2 YYDKDF (reference sequence). V lost 2 bases, J lost 5 bases, and 4 bases stayed unmatched. There are 15 residues in the CDR3.

The CDR3 loop is CASSPRDFHTQYF. The DNA of the CDR3 is TGTGCCAGCAGCCCTCGGGACTTCCATACGCAGTATTTT. J is TRBJ2-3 and V is TRBV14; D possibly corresponds to TRBD2 (6 bases). The CDR3 totals 13 residues. V gave up 4 bases and J gave up 7 bases, with 12 bases separating them. Per the germline V gene, CDR1 is SGHDN and CDR2 is FVKESK.

The V and J genes are TRBV19 and TRBJ2-4; tentative D call: TRBD1 (5 bases). The CDR3 covers 14 residues. The germline V gene has CDR1 LNHDA and CDR2 SQIVND (reference sequence). V was shortened by 3 bases and J by 8 bases, with 14 bases between the two germline ends. The CDR3 loop reads CASSMARDSDIQYF. The DNA of the CDR3 is TGTGCCAGTAGTATGGCCAGGGATTCGGACATTCAGTACTTC. Variable domain in full (rest from reference TRBV19 and TRBJ2-4): DGGITQSPKYLFRKEGQNVTLSCEQNLNHDAMYWYRQDPGQGLRLIYYSQIVNDFQKGDIAEGYSVSREKKESFPLTVTSAQKNPTAFYLCASSMARDSDIQYFGAGTRLSVL.

The chain couples TRBV18 to TRBJ1-5, with no clear D. The CDR3 runs to 14 residues. Trimming removed 2 bases from V and 9 bases from J, with 14 bases in between. CDR1 and CDR2 (germline): KGHSH, LQKENI. The CDR3 here is CASSPEEGIGPQHF. In nucleotides, the CDR3 is TGTGCCAGCTCACCAGAGGAGGGCATCGGGCCCCAGCATTTT.

Note on this clone: The junction departs from the called germline gene at one end, perhaps through a read error. Within the sample, other DNA sequences also encode this same CDR3. The V call is TRBV7-9, the J call TRBJ2-7; 9 bases agree with TRBD1. CDR3 length: 13 residues. CDR1 is SEHNR, CDR2 FQNEAQ, per germline (reference sequence). Here the CDR3 reads CASSHGTGLAQYF. The CDR3 DNA reads TGCGCCAGCAGCCACGGGACAGGGCTTGCGCAGTACTTC.

The chain couples TRBV10-3 to TRBJ2-5; TRBD2 might be the D (6 bases). This CDR3 has 13 amino acids. Germline CDR1 and CDR2: ENHRY and SYGVKD. V was clipped by 7 bases and J by 4 bases, with 13 bases between them. The CDR3 bases are TGTGCCATCACAGGAGGGGCTGGAGAGACCCAGTACTTC. Its protein is CAITGGAGETQYF.

This rearrangement joins TRBV6-5 to TRBJ2-5, with 8 bases that match TRBD2. The last part of the DNA fits TRBJ2-7 better; the J call may be wrong. Germline loops: CDR1 MNHEY, CDR2 SVGAGI. This CDR3 has 14 amino acids. CDR3 coding DNA: TGTGCCAGCAGTTGGCGGGGGGTCTCCTACGAGCAGTACTTC. The encoded protein is CASSWRGVSYEQYF.